This TCR beta chain was sequenced in a study of blood T cells in healthy people across ages. CDR3 length equals 15 residues. CDR1 and CDR2 from the germline V gene are KGHSH and LQKENI. J was trimmed by 13 bases and V by 3 bases; bases with no gene match: 13. Next came a second PCR, run for roughly 7 to 12 cycles, which used a sample-barcoded 5' primer along with a J-beta primer mix. A single record per CDR3 protein comes from TCRdb applying MiXCR to the 5' RACE reads. The sample contains about a million distinct CDR3 sequences, roughly 50% of which appear only once. This sequence was found in a man aged 25 to 40 in good health. Material for sequencing was blood. The rearrangement uses TRBV18 and TRBJ2-4; the match to TRBD1 covers 9 bases. This chain's CDR3 is CASSPIGTGMREQYF. The CDR3 DNA reads TGTGCCAGCTCACCCATCGGGACAGGGATGAGAGAGCAGTACTTC.